This is a list of T cell receptor beta chains from one sample in a study of blood T cell repertoires in COVID-19. Sequencing used immunoSEQ multiplex PCR; TCRdb keeps in-frame clones, though not all of them. The repertoire includes 330,000 or so clones, around 87% of them detected once, and roughly 1.9% sits in the top ten. The sample consisted of PBMCs or T cells enriched from blood (not recorded which). Receptors originate from a man aged 35 to 55 in a cohort exposed to, infected with or recovered from COVID-19 (not recorded which). Each CDR3 is given with its conserved first and last residue. D genes are given only for firm matches. Clone size is stated in some rows and not others, as once, few, many or a class when expanded.

v_gene	j_gene	d_gene	len	abundance	CDR3aa	CDR3nt
TRBV10-2	TRBJ1-3	-	16	-	CASSEPYRQVGNTIYF	TGCGCCAGCAGTGAGCCATACCGACAGGTTGGAAACACCATATATTTT
TRBV15	TRBJ2-1	-	16	once	CATSRDIRSLYNEQFF	TGTGCCACCAGCAGAGATATCCGGAGCCTGTACAATGAGCAGTTCTTC
TRBV29-1	TRBJ1-5	TRBD1	12	-	CSVGTGDQPQHF	TGCAGCGTTGGGACAGGGGATCAGCCCCAGCATTTT
TRBV19	TRBJ1-1	-	14	-	CASSKAGMNTEAFF	TGTGCCAGTAGTAAGGCAGGCATGAACACTGAAGCTTTCTTT
TRBV6-5	TRBJ2-7	TRBD2	14	-	CASSYRGLAHEQYF	TGTGCCAGCAGTTACCGGGGACTAGCCCACGAGCAGTACTTC
TRBV28	TRBJ1-3	TRBD1	14	-	CASSLDRAGNTIYF	TGTGCCAGCAGCTTAGACAGGGCTGGAAACACCATATATTTT
TRBV18	TRBJ1-1	-	15	-	CASSPSFQGNTEAFF	TGTGCCAGCTCACCAAGCTTTCAGGGGAACACTGAAGCTTTCTTT
TRBV5-1	TRBJ1-2	TRBD1	16	-	CASSLAGQGKNYGYTF	TGCGCCAGCAGCTTAGCCGGACAGGGGAAAAACTATGGCTACACCTTC
TRBV28	TRBJ1-2	-	13	-	CASGGRSSYGYTF	TGTGCCAGTGGTGGGAGGAGCTCCTATGGCTACACCTTC
TRBV7-3	TRBJ2-3	-	15	-	CASSLAVTSTDTQYF	TGTGCCAGCAGCTTAGCGGTTACTAGCACAGATACGCAGTATTTT
TRBV7-9	TRBJ2-1	-	14	-	CASSLTGTVNEQFF	TGTGCCAGCAGCTTAACCGGGACTGTGAATGAGCAGTTCTTC
TRBV3-1/TRBV3-2	TRBJ2-7	TRBD2	14	-	CASSRAGGAYEQYF	TGTGCCAGCAGCCGAGCGGGAGGTGCTTACGAGCAGTACTTC
TRBV5-4	TRBJ1-2	-	14	-	CASSLARGIYGYTF	TGTGCCAGCAGCTTGGCCCGGGGGATCTATGGCTACACCTTC
TRBV27	TRBJ1-2	-	14	-	CASSWRSRGYGYTF	TGTGCCAGCAGTTGGCGAAGCCGGGGGTATGGCTACACCTTC
TRBV6-5	TRBJ2-3	-	16	-	CASSYSTSVGGDTQYF	TGTGCCAGCAGTTACTCGACTTCAGTGGGGGGAGATACGCAGTATTTT
TRBV7-6	TRBJ1-3	TRBD1	16	few	CASSLNTGTGINTIYF	TGTGCCAGCAGCTTGAATACCGGGACAGGAATAAACACCATATATTTT
TRBV5-4	TRBJ1-1	-	15	-	CASKKGGDVKAEAFF	TGTGCCAGCAAAAAGGGGGGGGACGTCAAGGCTGAAGCTTTCTTT
TRBV19	TRBJ1-6	TRBD1	14	-	CASSTTGEITPLHF	TGTGCCAGTAGTACCACAGGGGAAATTACACCCCTCCACTTT
TRBV2	TRBJ2-7	-	14	-	CASSAEGLSYEQYF	TGTGCCAGCAGTGCCGAGGGACTCTCCTACGAGCAGTACTTC
TRBV11-2	TRBJ2-2	TRBD1	16	-	CASSSHRTGHTGELFF	TGTGCCAGCAGCTCACACAGGACAGGGCACACCGGGGAGCTGTTTTTT
TRBV19	TRBJ2-7	TRBD2	16	-	CASSTRLAGGPYEQYF	TGTGCCAGTAGTACCAGACTAGCGGGAGGGCCCTACGAGCAGTACTTC
TRBV2	TRBJ2-7	-	11	-	CASKGVREQYF	TGTGCCAGCAAGGGAGTTCGTGAGCAGTACTTC
TRBV27	TRBJ2-3	TRBD2	18	-	CASSVLPGTSGFTDTQYF	TGTGCCAGCAGTGTCCTCCCCGGGACTAGCGGGTTCACAGATACGCAGTATTTT
TRBV3-1/TRBV3-2	TRBJ1-2	-	14	-	CASSLGRVGYGYTF	TGTGCCAGCAGTCTGGGCAGGGTCGGCTATGGCTACACCTTC
TRBV27	TRBJ1-6	-	13	-	CASSPVGSSPLHF	TGTGCCAGCAGTCCCGTGGGGAGTTCACCCCTCCACTTT
TRBV6-5	TRBJ1-1	-	15	-	CASREFGLGSTEAFF	TGTGCCAGCAGAGAGTTTGGGTTGGGCTCCACTGAAGCTTTCTTT
TRBV7-9	TRBJ2-2	-	14	once	CASSRGENTGELFF	TGTGCCAGCAGCCGGGGAGAGAACACCGGGGAGCTGTTTTTT
TRBV30	TRBJ2-3	TRBD2	16	-	CAWSVPLAGVGNTQYF	TGTGCCTGGAGTGTACCACTAGCGGGAGTGGGAAATACGCAGTATTTT